The clone carrying this T cell receptor beta chain was picked up one time. The sample originates from a study of T cell changes during pregnancy in multiple sclerosis. Repertoires were generated with immunoSEQ multiplex PCR, while TCRdb's copy carries only in-frame clones and drops some. Of fewer than 65,000 clones in the sample, 91% were seen once. This receptor was obtained from a female donor in good health, enrolled as a control in a pregnancy study. The starting material was peripheral blood, obtained in the third trimester of pregnancy.

CDR3 sequence reads: CATGPGVWQPQHF. CDR3 nucleotides: TGTGCCACCGGGCCAGGGGTGTGGCAGCCCCAGCATTTT. The chain recombines TRBV27 with TRBJ1-5; perhaps TRBD1 as D (6 bases). The germline V and J ends were trimmed by 10 bases and 7 bases, with 17 bases remaining between them. Germline CDR1 is MNHEY and CDR2 is SMNVEV (reference sequence). The CDR3 extends over 13 amino acids.